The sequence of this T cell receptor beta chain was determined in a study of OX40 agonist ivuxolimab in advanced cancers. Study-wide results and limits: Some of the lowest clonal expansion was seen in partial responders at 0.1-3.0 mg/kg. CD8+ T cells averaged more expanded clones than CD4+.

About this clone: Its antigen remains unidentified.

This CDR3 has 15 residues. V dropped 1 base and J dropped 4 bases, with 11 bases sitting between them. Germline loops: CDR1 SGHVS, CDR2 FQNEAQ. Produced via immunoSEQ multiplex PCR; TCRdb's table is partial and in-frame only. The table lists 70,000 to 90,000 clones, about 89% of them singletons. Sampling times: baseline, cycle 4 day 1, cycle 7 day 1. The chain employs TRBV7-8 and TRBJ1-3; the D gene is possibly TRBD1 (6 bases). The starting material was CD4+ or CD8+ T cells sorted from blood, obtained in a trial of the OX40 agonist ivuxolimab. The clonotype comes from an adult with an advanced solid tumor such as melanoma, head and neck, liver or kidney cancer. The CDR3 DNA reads TGTGCCAGCAGCTTAGAATCGGGGGCAGGAAACACCATATATTTT. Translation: CASSLESGAGNTIYF.